This TCR beta chain was obtained from a study of blood T cell dynamics during melanoma immunotherapy. The time point denotes: week 3, after first cycle of checkpoint inhibitor. CDR3 length: 14 residues. Germline CDR1 reads ENHRY; CDR2 reads SYGVKD. J gave up 9 bases and V 6 bases, and 4 bases lay outside the gene matches. The method was immunoSEQ multiplex PCR; TCRdb's version includes in-frame clones alone and lacks a portion of them. Altogether approximately 13,000 clones are present, 86% being singletons, with the ten largest covering under 7%. This TCR was recovered from a human donor with melanoma. Specimen: blood, collected from a patient treated with checkpoint blockade. V is TRBV10-3 and J is TRBJ2-1; 14 bases map to TRBD2. The chain's CDR3 is CAIREGLAGVEQFF. The CDR3, as DNA: TGTGCCATCAGGGAGGGACTAGCGGGAGTTGAGCAGTTCTTC.